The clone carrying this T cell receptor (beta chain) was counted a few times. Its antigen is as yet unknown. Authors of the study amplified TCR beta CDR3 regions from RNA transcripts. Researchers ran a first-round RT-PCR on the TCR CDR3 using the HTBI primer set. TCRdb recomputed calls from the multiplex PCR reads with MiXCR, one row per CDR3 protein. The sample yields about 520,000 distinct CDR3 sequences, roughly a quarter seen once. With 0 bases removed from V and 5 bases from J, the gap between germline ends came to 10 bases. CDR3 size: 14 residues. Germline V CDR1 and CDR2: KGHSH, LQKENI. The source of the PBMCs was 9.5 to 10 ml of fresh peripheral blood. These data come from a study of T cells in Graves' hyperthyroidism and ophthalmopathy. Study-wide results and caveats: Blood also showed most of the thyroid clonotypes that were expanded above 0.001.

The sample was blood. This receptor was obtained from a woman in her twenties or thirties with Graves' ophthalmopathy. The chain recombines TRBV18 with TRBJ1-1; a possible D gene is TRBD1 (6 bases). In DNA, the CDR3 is TGTGCCAGCTCACCACCGGGGGGCTGGACTGAAGCTTTCTTT. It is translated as CASSPPGGWTEAFF.